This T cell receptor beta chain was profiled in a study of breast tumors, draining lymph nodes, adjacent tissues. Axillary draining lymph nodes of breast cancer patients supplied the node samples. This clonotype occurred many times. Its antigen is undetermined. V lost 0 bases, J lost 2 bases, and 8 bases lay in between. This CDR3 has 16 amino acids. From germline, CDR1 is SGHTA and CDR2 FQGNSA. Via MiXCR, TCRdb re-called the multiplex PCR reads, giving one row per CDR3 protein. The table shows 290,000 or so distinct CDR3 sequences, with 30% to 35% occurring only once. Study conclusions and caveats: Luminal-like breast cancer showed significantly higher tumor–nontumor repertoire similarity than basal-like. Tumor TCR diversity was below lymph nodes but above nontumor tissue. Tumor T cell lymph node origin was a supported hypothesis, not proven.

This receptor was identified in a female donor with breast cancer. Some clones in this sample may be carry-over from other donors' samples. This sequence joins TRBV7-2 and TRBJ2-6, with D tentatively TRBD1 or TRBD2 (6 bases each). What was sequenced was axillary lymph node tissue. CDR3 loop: CASSLAGGPGANVLTF. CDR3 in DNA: TGTGCCAGCAGCTTAGCCGGGGGCCCTGGGGCCAACGTCCTGACTTTC.